This T cell receptor beta chain was sequenced during a study of cytomegalovirus exposure and HLA in healthy donors. Study-wide context: Earlier findings included 100 million to 130 million unique TCR beta sequences obtained from roughly 200 million T cells.

Donors were nominally healthy when sampled, though unrecorded immune exposures were likely. This clone came up once. Its matching antigen is unknown. Study-wide results and caveats: The study designated over 150 TCR beta chains cytomegalovirus-associated.

CDR1 and CDR2 (germline): SGHVS, FNYEAQ. CDR3 length: 13 amino acids. The V and J ends lost 4 bases and 0 bases respectively, with 3 bases between them. The PCR used 60 Vbeta and 13 Jbeta primers. In the original processing: An analysis performed later counted 73 million or so unique TCR beta chains (approximately 12 million of them shared). Only in-frame clones appear in the TCRdb table, and some are missing; sequencing was by immunoSEQ multiplex PCR. That table supplies the V and J calls and clone size; D and trimming were determined from the DNA. In the table there are 150,000 or so clones, approximately 80% of which are singletons.

The J gene is TRBJ2-2, the V gene TRBV7-6, with unresolved D. The sequence came from a middle-aged woman in good health and CMV-seropositive. The sequenced sample consisted of PBMCs. CDR3 nucleotides: TGTGCCAGCAGCTCCTCGAACACCGGGGAGCTGTTTTTT. It translates to CASSSSNTGELFF.